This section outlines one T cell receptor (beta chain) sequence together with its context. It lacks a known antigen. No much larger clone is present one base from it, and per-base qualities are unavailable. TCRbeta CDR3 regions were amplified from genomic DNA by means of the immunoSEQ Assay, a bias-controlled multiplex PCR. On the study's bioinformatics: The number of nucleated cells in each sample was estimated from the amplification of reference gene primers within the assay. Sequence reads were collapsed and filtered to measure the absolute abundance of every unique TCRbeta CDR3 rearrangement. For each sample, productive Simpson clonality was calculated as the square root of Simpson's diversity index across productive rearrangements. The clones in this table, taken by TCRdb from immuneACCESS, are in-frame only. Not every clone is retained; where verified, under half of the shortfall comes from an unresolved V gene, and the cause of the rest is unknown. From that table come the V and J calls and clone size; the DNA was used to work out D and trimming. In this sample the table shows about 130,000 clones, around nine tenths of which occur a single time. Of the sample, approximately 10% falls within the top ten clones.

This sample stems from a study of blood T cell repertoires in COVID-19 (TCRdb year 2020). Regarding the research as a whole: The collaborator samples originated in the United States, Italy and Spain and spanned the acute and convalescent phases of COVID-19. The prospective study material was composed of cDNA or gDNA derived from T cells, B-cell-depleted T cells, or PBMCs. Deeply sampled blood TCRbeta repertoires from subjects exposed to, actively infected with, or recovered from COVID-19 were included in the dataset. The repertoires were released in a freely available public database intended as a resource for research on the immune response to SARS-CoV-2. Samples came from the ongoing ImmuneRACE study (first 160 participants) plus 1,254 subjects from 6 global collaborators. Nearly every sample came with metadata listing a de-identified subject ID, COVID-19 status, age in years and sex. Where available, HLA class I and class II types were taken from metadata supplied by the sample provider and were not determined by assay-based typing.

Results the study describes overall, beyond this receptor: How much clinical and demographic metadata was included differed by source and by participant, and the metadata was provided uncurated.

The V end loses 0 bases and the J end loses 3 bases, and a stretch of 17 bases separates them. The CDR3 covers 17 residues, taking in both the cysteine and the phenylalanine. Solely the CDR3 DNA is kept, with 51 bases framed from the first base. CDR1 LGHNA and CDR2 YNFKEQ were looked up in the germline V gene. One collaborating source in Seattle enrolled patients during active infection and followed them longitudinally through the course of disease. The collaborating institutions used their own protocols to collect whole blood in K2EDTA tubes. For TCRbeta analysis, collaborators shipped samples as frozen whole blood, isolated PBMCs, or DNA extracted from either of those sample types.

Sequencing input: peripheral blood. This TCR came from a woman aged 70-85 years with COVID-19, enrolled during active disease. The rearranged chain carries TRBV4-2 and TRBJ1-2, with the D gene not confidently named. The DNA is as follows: TGTGCCAGCAGCCAAGATCTAGCCCGGACCACACACTATGGCTACACCTTC. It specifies CASSQDLARTTHYGYTF.